This TCR beta chain was documented in a study of cytomegalovirus exposure and HLA in healthy donors. Study information: As an earlier analysis found, roughly 180 million T cells yielded about 100 million unique TCR beta sequences. Researchers found that about 82% of some 400 genotyped donors fell within the Caucasian-associated ancestry cluster. Study-level results: Donors were assumed by presence/absence analyses to have roughly uniform sequencing depth. A later analysis, which compared TCR beta chains of equal frequency, found the HLA-associated ones more clonally expanded.

The PCR contained 60 Vbeta and 13 Jbeta primers. TCRdb's table, derived via immunoSEQ multiplex PCR, lists solely in-frame clones and lacks some. The sample holds about 200,000 clones, roughly 88% seen once. As to this clone: Its antigen remains unknown.

The sequence came from a boy aged 2 to 10 in good health and CMV-seronegative. Input material: PBMCs.

CDR3 amino acids: CASGLGTSGSAEQYF. CDR3 DNA: TGTGCTAGTGGTTTGGGGACTAGCGGGAGCGCCGAGCAGTACTTC. The chain links TRBV12-5 to TRBJ2-7, with 13 bases lining up with TRBD2. Germline V gives CDR1 LGHNT, CDR2 FRNRAP. The trim removed 1 base at V and 6 bases at J, leaving 3 bases unmatched. The CDR3 consists of 15 residues. The variable domain in full, with the rest retrieved from reference TRBV12-5 and TRBJ2-7, is DARVTQTPRHKVTEMGQEVTMRCQPILGHNTVFWYRQTMMQGLELLAYFRNRAPLDDSGMPKDRFSAEMPDATLATLKIQPSEPRDSAVYFCASGLGTSGSAEQYFGPGTRLTVT.